This entry lists 13 T cell receptor beta chains sequenced from one sample in a study of graft-versus-host responses after intestinal transplantation. These receptors have no known antigen. Measured with immunoSEQ multiplex PCR; TCRdb has only the in-frame clones, and not every one. This table has roughly 25,000 clones, approximately 78% appearing once. Sequenced here: unstimulated CD8+ T cells sorted from spleen or lymph node cells, sampled before transplant. These receptors were taken from a human donor who was the organ donor for an intestinal transplant.

The sample holds a few counts of this clone. The genes are TRBV7-9 and TRBJ1-1; 8 positions match TRBD1. Germline CDR1 reads SEHNR; CDR2 reads FQNEAQ (reference sequence). The CDR3 extends over 15 amino acids. V shed 5 bases and J 0 bases; nucleotides not matched to a gene: 5. The CDR3 DNA follows: TGTGCCAGCAGCCCCGGGGACAGGTTGAACACTGAAGCTTTCTTT. As protein: CASSPGDRLNTEAFF.

The J gene is TRBJ1-2, the V gene TRBV14, with D unresolved. The CDR3 runs 13 residues. CDR1 is SGHDN and CDR2 is FVKESK in the germline V gene. Trimming stripped 6 bases from V and 3 bases from J, with 11 bases between. CDR3 bases: TGTGCCAGCAGTCGTGGGGAGGACTATGGCTACACCTTC. Its translation is CASSRGEDYGYTF.

The chain carries TRBV7-2 and TRBJ2-7; D not resolved. Germline V gene sequence: CDR1 SGHTA, CDR2 FQGNSA. The CDR3 consists of 12 residues. V was shortened by 2 bases and J by 1 base, with 3 bases between the two germline ends. The CDR3 nucleotides read TGTGCCAGCAGCTTAATTTCCTACGAGCAGTACTTC. Amino acid sequence: CASSLISYEQYF.

Worth noting for this clone: Other DNA sequences in the sample encode the same CDR3. The chain links TRBV7-2 to TRBJ2-7; no clear D gene. The CDR3 contains 11 residues. Germline CDR1 and CDR2: SGHTA and FQGNSA. V was trimmed by 5 bases and J by 1 base, leaving 3 bases between them. In DNA, the CDR3 is TGTGCCAGCAGCCCGTCCTACGAGCAGTACTTC. Its translation: CASSPSYEQYF.

J is TRBJ2-1 and V is TRBV5-1; 12 nucleotides line up with TRBD2. Germline V CDR1 and CDR2: SGHRS, YFSETQ. V trimming: 4 bases; J trimming: 10 bases; junction bases outside the gene matches: 15. CDR3 length: 17 amino acids. The CDR3 loop is CASSILPSGRDPGEQFF. CDR3 bases: TGCGCCAGCAGCATACTTCCTAGCGGGAGGGATCCGGGGGAGCAGTTCTTC. The whole variable domain, remainder taken from reference TRBV5-1 and TRBJ2-1, is KAGVTQTPRYLIKTRGQQVTLSCSPISGHRSVSWYQQTPGQGLQFLFEYFSETQRNKGNFPGRFSGRQFSNSRSEMNVSTLELGDSALYLCASSILPSGRDPGEQFFGPGTRLTVL.

This clone was observed once. V and J are TRBV6-1 and TRBJ2-2; D gene ambiguous. The CDR3 is 15 amino acids. The V gene lost 0 bases and the J gene lost 4 bases, with 9 bases spanning the gap. Germline CDR1 and CDR2: MNHNS and SASEGT. The CDR3 sequence is CASSEAIDFTGELFF. The CDR3 DNA reads as TGTGCCAGCAGTGAAGCAATAGACTTCACCGGGGAGCTGTTTTTT.

This chain uses TRBV7-8 with TRBJ2-7; D is possibly TRBD1 (5 bases). Germline V gene lookup returns CDR1 SGHVS and CDR2 FQNEAQ. The CDR3 loop spans 12 amino acids. V was cut by 3 bases and J by 5 bases, with 8 bases left in between. DNA for the CDR3: TGTGCCAGCAGCTTGCAGGGCAACGAGCAGTACTTC. It specifies CASSLQGNEQYF.

This chain links TRBV5-4 with TRBJ2-7; D might be TRBD2 (6 bases). V dropped 5 bases and J dropped 1 base, with 13 bases sitting between them. The CDR3 is 14 amino acids. Per the germline V gene, CDR1 is SGHNT and CDR2 is YYREEE (reference sequence). The CDR3 region is CASRPGGSSYEQYF. In DNA form, the CDR3 reads TGTGCCAGCAGACCCGGGGGTTCTTCCTACGAGCAGTACTTC.

The sample holds one count of this clone. V and J are TRBV6-5 and TRBJ1-1, with unresolved D. This CDR3 has 12 amino acids. V was shortened by 5 bases and J by 6 bases, with 10 bases between the two germline ends. CDR1 is MNHEY and CDR2 is SVGAGI in the germline V gene. The CDR3 DNA reads as TGTGCCAGCAGTACGGGTGCGGCTGAAGCTTTCTTT. Protein sequence: CASSTGAAEAFF.

In its sample, this clone was seen a few times. The V call is TRBV11-3, the J call TRBJ1-1, with D tentatively TRBD1 (5 bases). Germline V gene lookup returns CDR1 SGHNT and CDR2 YENEEA. This CDR3 is 12 amino acids long. V gave up 5 bases and J gave up 3 bases, with 7 bases separating them. The CDR3 coding sequence is TGTGCCAGCAGCATGGGGGACACTGAAGCTTTCTTT. Its protein is CASSMGDTEAFF. The full variable domain, rest sourced from reference TRBV11-3 and TRBJ1-1, is EAGVVQSPRYKIIEKKQPVAFWCNPISGHNTLYWYLQNLGQGPELLIRYENEEAVDDSQLPKDRFSAERLKGVDSTLKIQPAELGDSAVYLCASSMGDTEAFFGQGTRLTVV.

This clone was seen more than once but under ten times. The chain carries TRBV27 and TRBJ2-7; D remains ambiguous. The CDR3 is 14 amino acids. Germline CDR1 is MNHEY and CDR2 is SMNVEV (reference sequence). Trimming removed 4 bases from V and 6 bases from J, with 16 bases in between. The CDR3 nucleotides read TGTGCCAGCAGTTCCTCCCTCCAGGTAGCCGAGCAGTACTTC. This encodes CASSSSLQVAEQYF.

This chain joins TRBV9 and TRBJ1-3; a weak D match, TRBD1 (6 bases). V was shortened by 3 bases and J by 2 bases, with 9 bases between the two germline ends. Germline V CDR1 and CDR2: SGDLS, YYNGEE. The CDR3 runs 14 residues. DNA of the CDR3: TGTGCCAGCAGCGATCCAGGGGCTGGAAACACCATATATTTT. Residues: CASSDPGAGNTIYF.

J is TRBJ1-5 and V is TRBV28; D may be TRBD1 (5 bases). The germline V gene has CDR1 MDHEN and CDR2 SYDVKM. Trimming left V 3 bases short and J 3 bases short, with 15 bases between. The CDR3 loop spans 16 amino acids. CDR3 residues: CASSFISGGVNQPQHF. In nucleotides, the CDR3 is TGTGCCAGCAGTTTCATTTCCGGGGGGGTCAATCAGCCCCAGCATTTT. Drawing the rest from reference TRBV28 and TRBJ1-5, the complete variable domain is DVKVTQSSRYLVKRTGEKVFLECVQDMDHENMFWYRQDPGLGLRLIYFSYDVKMKEKGDIPEGYSVSREKKERFSLILESASTNQTSMYLCASSFISGGVNQPQHFGDGTRLSIL.